This is a list of T cell receptor beta chains from one sample in a study of T-cell reconstitution after alpha-beta-depleted transplantation in children. TCRdb recomputed calls from the PCR reads with MiXCR, one row per CDR3 protein. The table has some 300,000 distinct CDR3 sequences, roughly 7.8% seen once. The sequencing here drew on peripheral blood, taken 360 days after TCRalphabeta/CD19-depleted stem cell transplant. The receptors derive from a female patient aged 2-9 years who had a stem cell transplant for Fanconi anemia, so the T cells may come from the graft donor. CDR3s leave out the opening cysteine and the closing phenylalanine or tryptophan. The D gene is left open where the match is weak.

D gene,J gene,V gene,CDR3 protein
TRBD2,TRBJ2-3,TRBV5-1,ASSAGLGGTDTQY
NA,TRBJ2-5,TRBV7-7,ASSLFVGSQETQY
NA,TRBJ2-3,TRBV5-1,ASSLYAASTDTQY
NA,TRBJ1-1,TRBV7-2,ASSLVRAGNTEAF
TRBD2,TRBJ2-7,TRBV7-2,ASSLDRTRTSYEQY
NA,TRBJ1-5,TRBV10-3,AISEGGRGAVQPQH
NA,TRBJ2-3,TRBV11-3,ASSPGTFTDTQY
TRBD1,TRBJ1-2,TRBV20-1,SAQRTGDDYGYT
TRBD2,TRBJ2-5,TRBV5-6,ASSLALPGTSPVQETQY
NA,TRBJ2-7,TRBV21-1,ASSKDRGGLAVSYEQY
NA,TRBJ1-2,TRBV5-1,ASSADGGYT
NA,TRBJ2-2,TRBV9,ASSAINRVTGELF
NA,TRBJ2-2,TRBV12-3/TRBV12-4,ASRRRDGNTGELF
TRBD2,TRBJ2-1,TRBV9,ASSHYQTSGGRSYNEQF
NA,TRBJ2-1,TRBV7-8,ASSSLFPGGDYNEQF
TRBD1,TRBJ2-4,TRBV5-1,ASSPRTGRKNIQY
NA,TRBJ2-5,TRBV5-6,ASRHTGYQETQY
TRBD1,TRBJ1-2,TRBV18,ASSSDRVNYGYT
TRBD2,TRBJ2-7,TRBV14,ASSPGGDYEQY
NA,TRBJ2-3,TRBV7-9,ASSLVLGADTQY
NA,TRBJ1-4,TRBV4-1,ASSRQGRGATNEKLF
NA,TRBJ2-7,TRBV20-1,SARSLGVLGYEQY
TRBD1,TRBJ1-2,TRBV7-9,ASSVGQGNGYGYT
NA,TRBJ2-5,TRBV5-1,ASSLEVGTQETQY
TRBD2,TRBJ2-1,TRBV4-3,ASSQASGAYNEQF
NA,TRBJ1-2,TRBV6-5,ASSYSKSEANYGYT
NA,TRBJ2-3,TRBV20-1,SAPMDPTDTQY
TRBD1,TRBJ1-6,TRBV27,ASETGGTSPSSYNSPLH
NA,TRBJ1-2,TRBV7-6,ASSPTPAGHGYT
NA,TRBJ2-7,TRBV12-5,ASGLDSSYEQY
TRBD1,TRBJ2-1,TRBV7-2,ASSAWGTGVYNEQF
NA,TRBJ1-1,TRBV29-1,SVVTGAEAF